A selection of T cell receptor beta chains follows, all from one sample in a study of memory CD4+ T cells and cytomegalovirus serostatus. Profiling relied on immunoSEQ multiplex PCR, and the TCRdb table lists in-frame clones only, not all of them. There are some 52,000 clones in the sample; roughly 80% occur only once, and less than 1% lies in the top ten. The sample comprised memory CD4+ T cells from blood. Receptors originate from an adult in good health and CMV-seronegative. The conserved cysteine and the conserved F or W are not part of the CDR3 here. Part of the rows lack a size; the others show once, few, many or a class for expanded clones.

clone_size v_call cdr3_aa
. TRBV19 ASSLRIQGAGNTIY
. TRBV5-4 ASSVRRETQY
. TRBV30 ARRTGDNSPLH
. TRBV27 ASRPDDKIVGTDTQY
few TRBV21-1 ASSGNRGRVWGLNQPQH
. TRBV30 AWSGGPSQF
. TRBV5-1 ASSLVGASNTEAF
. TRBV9 ASSVEGTTTYEQY
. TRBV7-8 ASSLTGDPNQPQH
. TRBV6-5 ASRSRDSRNNEQF
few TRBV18 ASSPPSGRGQDGYT
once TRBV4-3 ASSHRTAVATNEKLF
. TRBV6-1 ASTGGALYGYT
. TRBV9 ASSATGTEPGNGGYT
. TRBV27 ASSSRSLNSGNTIY
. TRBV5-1 ASSLEADYNSPLH